This T cell receptor (beta chain) stems from a study of cytomegalovirus exposure and HLA in healthy donors. The overall study: Findings of an earlier analysis included roughly 110 million unique TCR beta sequences from roughly 200 million T cells.

With respect to this clone: The target antigen is unknown.

Primers for the PCR totalled 60 Vbeta and 13 Jbeta. In the study's own analysis: Unique TCR beta chains numbered approximately 80 million in a later analysis, with roughly 10 million shared. The table came from immunoSEQ multiplex PCR; TCRdb's copy has only in-frame clones and leaves some out. V, J and clone size are taken as reported in that table, and D and trimming were inferred from the DNA itself. The sample has 150,000 to 200,000 clones; about four fifths are singletons. Study observations and caveats: Later analysis suggested most CMV-associated TCR beta chains were HLA-restricted. A previous analysis found most TCR beta V segments productive roughly 87% or roughly 30% of the time.

Trimming took off 7 bases at V and 5 bases at J, with 20 bases between the two ends. The CDR3 contains 15 residues. The germline gives CDR1 MRHNA, CDR2 SNTAGT. The sequenced sample was PBMCs. The receptor was derived from a woman between 35 and 50 years old in good health and CMV-seronegative. The chain carries TRBV6-4 and TRBJ1-1; D not resolved. DNA for the CDR3: TGTGCCAGCAAGGAGCTGGGAGAGGGTAGTACTGAAGCTTTCTTT. Protein: CASKELGEGSTEAFF.